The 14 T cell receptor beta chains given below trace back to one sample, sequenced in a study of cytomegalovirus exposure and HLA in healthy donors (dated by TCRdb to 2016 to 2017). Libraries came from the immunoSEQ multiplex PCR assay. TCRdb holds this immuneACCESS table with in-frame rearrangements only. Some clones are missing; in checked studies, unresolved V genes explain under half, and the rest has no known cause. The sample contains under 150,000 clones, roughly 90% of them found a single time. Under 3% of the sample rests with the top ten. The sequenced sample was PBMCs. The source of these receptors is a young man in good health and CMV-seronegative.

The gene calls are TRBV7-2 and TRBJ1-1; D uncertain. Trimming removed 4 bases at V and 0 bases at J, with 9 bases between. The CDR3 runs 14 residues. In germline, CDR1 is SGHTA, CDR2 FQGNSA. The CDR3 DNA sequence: TGTGCCAGCAGCTCCCCGGGAGTGAACACTGAAGCTTTCTTT. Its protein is CASSSPGVNTEAFF.

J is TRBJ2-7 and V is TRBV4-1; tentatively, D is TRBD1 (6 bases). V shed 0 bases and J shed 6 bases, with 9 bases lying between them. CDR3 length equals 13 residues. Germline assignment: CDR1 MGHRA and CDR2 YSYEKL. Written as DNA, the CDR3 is TGCGCCAGCAGCCAAGACAGACAGGCCGAGCAGTACTTC. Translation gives CASSQDRQAEQYF.

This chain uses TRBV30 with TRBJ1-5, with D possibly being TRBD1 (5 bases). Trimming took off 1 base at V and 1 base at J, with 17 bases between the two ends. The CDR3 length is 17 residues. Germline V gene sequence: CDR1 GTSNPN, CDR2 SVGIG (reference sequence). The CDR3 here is CAWSASRGPRSNQPQHF. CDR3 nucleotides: TGTGCCTGGAGTGCCTCAAGGGGCCCTAGGAGCAATCAGCCCCAGCATTTT.

CDR3 amino acids: CASSIGDFRGNNEQFF. Written as DNA, the CDR3 is TGTGCCAGTAGTATAGGCGACTTCAGGGGGAACAATGAGCAGTTCTTC. The chain joins TRBV19 to TRBJ2-1; 7 bases are shared with TRBD1. Germline CDR1 and CDR2: LNHDA and SQIVND (reference sequence). Trimming took 1 base from V and 5 from J; bases not matched to a gene: 8. CDR3 length equals 16 residues.

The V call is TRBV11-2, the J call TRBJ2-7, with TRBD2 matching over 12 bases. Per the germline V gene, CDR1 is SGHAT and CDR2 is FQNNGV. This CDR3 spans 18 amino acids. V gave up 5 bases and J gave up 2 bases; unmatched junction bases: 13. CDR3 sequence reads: CASSISAWTSGTPYEQYF. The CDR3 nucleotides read TGTGCCAGCAGCATATCTGCCTGGACTAGCGGGACTCCCTACGAGCAGTACTTC.

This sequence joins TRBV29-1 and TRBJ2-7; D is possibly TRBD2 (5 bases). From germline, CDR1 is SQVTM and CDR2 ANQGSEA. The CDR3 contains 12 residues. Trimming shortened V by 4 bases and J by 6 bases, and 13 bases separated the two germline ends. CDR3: CSVVAAAGEQYF. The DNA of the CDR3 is TGCAGCGTTGTGGCGGCCGCGGGCGAGCAGTACTTC.

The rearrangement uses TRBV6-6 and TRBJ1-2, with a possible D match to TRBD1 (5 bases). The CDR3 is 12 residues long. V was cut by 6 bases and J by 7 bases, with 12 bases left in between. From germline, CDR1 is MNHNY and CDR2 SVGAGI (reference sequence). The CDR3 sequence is CASRLRQSGYTF. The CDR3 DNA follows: TGTGCCAGCAGGCTGCGACAGTCTGGCTACACCTTC.

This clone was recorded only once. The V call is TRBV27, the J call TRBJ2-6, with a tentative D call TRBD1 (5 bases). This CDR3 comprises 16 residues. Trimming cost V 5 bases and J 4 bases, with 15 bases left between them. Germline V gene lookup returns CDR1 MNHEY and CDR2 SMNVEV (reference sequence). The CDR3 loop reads CASSPRDRSGANVLTF. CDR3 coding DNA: TGTGCCAGCAGTCCTCGCGACAGATCCGGGGCCAACGTCCTGACTTTC.

CDR3 sequence: CASSPLGGAGTDTQYF. The CDR3 coding sequence is TGTGCCAGCAGCCCCCTAGGGGGGGCGGGAACAGATACGCAGTATTTT. The rearrangement links TRBV7-2 to TRBJ2-3; the D gene is possibly TRBD2 (7 bases). The CDR3 runs 16 residues. Germline V gives CDR1 SGHTA, CDR2 FQGNSA. The V end lost 5 bases, the J end lost 3 bases, and 18 bases lay between the germline ends.

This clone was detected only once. CDR3 region: CSVEEVPEQFF. The CDR3 bases are TGCAGCGTTGAGGAGGTACCTGAGCAGTTCTTC. The chain uses TRBV29-1 and TRBJ2-1; D is perhaps TRBD2 (5 bases). Trimming removed 3 bases from V and 9 bases from J, with 9 bases in between. Germline V gene lookup returns CDR1 SQVTM and CDR2 ANQGSEA. The CDR3 totals 11 residues.

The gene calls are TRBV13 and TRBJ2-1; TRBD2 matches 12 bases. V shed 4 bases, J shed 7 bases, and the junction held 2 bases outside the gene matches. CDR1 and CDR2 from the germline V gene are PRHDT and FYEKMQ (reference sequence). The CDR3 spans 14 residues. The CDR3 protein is CASSSGLAGNEQFF. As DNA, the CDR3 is TGTGCCAGCAGCTCTGGACTAGCGGGAAATGAGCAGTTCTTC.

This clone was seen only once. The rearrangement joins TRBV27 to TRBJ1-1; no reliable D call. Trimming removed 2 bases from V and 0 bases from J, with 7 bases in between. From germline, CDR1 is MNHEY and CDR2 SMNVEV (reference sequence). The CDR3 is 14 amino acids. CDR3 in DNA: TGTGCCAGCAGTTTAGCACAGATGAACACTGAAGCTTTCTTT. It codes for CASSLAQMNTEAFF.

The CDR3 DNA is TGTGCCAGCAGCTTGGGGCAGGGGGCCAACAATGAGCAGTTCTTC. It specifies CASSLGQGANNEQFF. The rearrangement joins TRBV5-8 to TRBJ2-1; 8 bases are a match to TRBD1. The V gene end was trimmed by 0 bases and the J gene end by 5 bases; junction bases not matched to a gene: 4. Germline V gives CDR1 SGHTS, CDR2 YDEGEE. This CDR3 region has 15 residues.

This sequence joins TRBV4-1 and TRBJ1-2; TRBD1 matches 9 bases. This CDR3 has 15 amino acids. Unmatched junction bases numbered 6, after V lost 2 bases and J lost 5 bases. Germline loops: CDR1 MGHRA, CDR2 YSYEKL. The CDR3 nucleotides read TGCGCCAGCAGCCAACCCACAGGGGGCCGATATGGCTACACCTTC. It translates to CASSQPTGGRYGYTF.